This T cell receptor (beta chain) comes out of a study of cytomegalovirus exposure and HLA in healthy donors. Overall study findings and caveats: A later analysis linked a missense DCLRE1C variant to TCR beta V- and J-gene trimming. Most likely, a cluster of highly shared sequence variants arose as a sequencing artifact.

Use of 60 Vbeta and 13 Jbeta primers characterized the PCR. TCRdb's copy holds only in-frame clones and misses some; the assay was immunoSEQ multiplex PCR. Of 110,000 to 150,000 clones in the sample, about 64% were seen once. The CDR3 has 14 amino acids. The V gene's germline CDR1 is SEHNR and CDR2 FQNEAQ (reference sequence). With 8 bases clipped from V and 4 bases from J, the junction kept 5 bases outside the gene matches. Of note for this clone: Its antigen is undetermined.

Material: PBMCs. The chain combines TRBV7-9 with TRBJ2-2; 9 nucleotides agree with TRBD1. The TCR originated in a man aged 60 to 75 in good health and CMV-seronegative. CDR3 sequence reads: CASAWDRVTGELFF. The CDR3 nucleotides are TGTGCCAGCGCGTGGGACAGGGTCACCGGGGAGCTGTTTTTT.